The 22 T cell receptor beta chains in this list originate from one sample, sequenced in a study of shared clonotypes between healthy human individuals (dated by TCRdb to the early 2020s). The library was obtained by the immunoSEQ multiplex PCR assay. TCRdb limited this immuneACCESS table to in-frame rearrangements with V and J called. A share of clones is missing; checked studies link under half to unresolved V genes, and the rest is unexplained. The sample table shows hundreds of thousands of clones, and roughly 96% are seen once. The biggest ten clones account for approximately 0.1% of the sample. CD8 naive samples consisted of CD45RO-negative cells that were positively selected for CCR7, yielding a CD45RA+CCR7+ population without TemRA cells. Input material: naive CD8+ T cells sorted from blood. Taken with the paper, the label for cell subset or site translates to: CD45RA+CCR7+. These receptors were obtained from a woman in her twenties or thirties in good health.

The sample holds a few counts of this clone. The rearrangement uses TRBV9 and TRBJ1-1; no reliable D call. Deletions cut 0 bases from V and 7 bases from J, with 10 bases between. The CDR3 spans 13 residues. CDR1 and CDR2 (germline): SGDLS, YYNGEE. The chain's CDR3 is CASSVGTRDEAFF. DNA for the CDR3: TGTGCCAGCAGCGTAGGGACGAGGGATGAAGCTTTCTTT.

This chain links TRBV27 with TRBJ2-7; 9 bases map to TRBD2. Per the germline V gene, CDR1 is MNHEY and CDR2 is SMNVEV (reference sequence). V was clipped by 3 bases and J by 5 bases; unmatched bases: 2. This CDR3 has 13 amino acids. The DNA of the CDR3 is TGTGCCAGCAGTTTGCGGGAGGGGAACGAGCAGTACTTC. Protein: CASSLREGNEQYF.

This chain joins TRBV19 and TRBJ1-1; the match to TRBD1 covers 7 bases. Germline V gene sequence: CDR1 LNHDA, CDR2 SQIVND (reference sequence). J lost 5 bases, V lost 3 bases, and 3 bases had no gene match. The CDR3 sequence is 13 residues long. For the CDR3, the DNA is TGTGCCAGTAGTATCGACAGGGAGACTGAAGCTTTCTTT. This encodes CASSIDRETEAFF.

The chain employs TRBV28 and TRBJ2-7, with D possibly TRBD2 on 6 matching bases. Germline V gene data show CDR1 as MDHEN and CDR2 as SYDVKM. This CDR3 has 13 residues. In nucleotides, the CDR3 is TGTGCAACCTCACCCGGGACTTCCTACGAGCAGTACTTC. This encodes CATSPGTSYEQYF.

This clone showed up just once. This rearrangement joins TRBV25-1 to TRBJ2-1; possible D gene TRBD1, 5 bases. Germline V gene sequence: CDR1 MGHDK, CDR2 SYGVNS. The CDR3 length is 16 residues. With 2 bases removed from V and 10 bases from J, the gap between germline ends came to 21 bases. Here the CDR3 reads CASSEGPRDVDIEQFF. CDR3 DNA sequence: TGTGCCAGCAGTGAAGGTCCCAGGGATGTCGACATCGAGCAGTTCTTC.

This chain links TRBV2 with TRBJ2-5; the D is unclear. The V and J ends lost 4 bases and 5 bases respectively, with 14 bases between them. Germline CDR1 reads SNHLY; CDR2 reads FYNNEI. The CDR3 runs to 14 residues. In DNA, the CDR3 is TGTGCCAGCAGTGGGACGGTGAGGCCTGAGACCCAGTACTTC. Encoded protein: CASSGTVRPETQYF.

The V gene is TRBV15, the J gene TRBJ2-1, with a possible D match to TRBD1 (5 bases). Trimming took 5 bases from V and 6 from J, leaving 14 bases between them. The CDR3 length is 14 residues. CDR1 is LNHNV and CDR2 is YYDKDF in the germline V gene (reference sequence). The CDR3 is CATSPLGLINEQFF. As DNA, the CDR3 is TGTGCCACCAGCCCCCTGGGGCTAATCAATGAGCAGTTCTTC.

The V gene is TRBV6-4, the J gene TRBJ1-1; no firm D call. The germline CDR1 and CDR2 sequences are MRHNA and SNTAGT. V shed 6 bases and J shed 0 bases, with 20 bases lying between them. The CDR3 loop spans 17 amino acids. The CDR3, as DNA: TGTGCCAGCAGGATGGATAGGCTAGGCAGGTTGAACACTGAAGCTTTCTTT. Amino acid sequence: CASRMDRLGRLNTEAFF.

The CDR3 is CASSDPADEQYF. The CDR3 DNA reads as TGTGCCAGCAGTGACCCGGCGGACGAGCAGTACTTC. The J gene is TRBJ2-7, the V gene TRBV2, with D unresolved. The CDR3 is 12 residues long. Per germline, CDR1 SNHLY and CDR2 FYNNEI. V was cut by 3 bases and J by 5 bases, with 8 bases left in between.

The rearrangement links TRBV27 to TRBJ1-2, with D perhaps TRBD1 (6 bases). The CDR3 loop spans 15 amino acids. The germline CDR1 and CDR2 sequences are MNHEY and SMNVEV (reference sequence). Between the trimmed V and J ends, which lost 3 bases and 3 bases, there was a span of 14 bases. The CDR3 protein is CASSLRGAGDYGYTF. The DNA of the CDR3 is TGTGCCAGCAGTTTGCGGGGGGCAGGAGACTATGGCTACACCTTC.

The chain carries TRBV6-1 and TRBJ2-2; D unresolved. V was pared by 0 bases and J by 2 bases, with 10 bases between. Germline V lookup: CDR1 MNHNS, CDR2 SASEGT. The CDR3 totals 16 residues. CDR3 nucleotide sequence: TGTGCCAGCAGTGAAGCGCTGGTGTATAACACCGGGGAGCTGTTTTTT. Its protein product is CASSEALVYNTGELFF.

The genes are TRBV13 and TRBJ2-5; TRBD2 matches 16 bases. The CDR3 consists of 16 residues. V lost 2 bases, J lost 5 bases, and 2 bases stayed unmatched. Germline CDR1 PRHDT, CDR2 FYEKMQ (reference sequence). The CDR3 loop reads CASSLSGLAGGETQYF. CDR3 sequence (DNA): TGTGCCAGCAGCTTATCGGGACTAGCGGGAGGGGAGACCCAGTACTTC.

In this sample, this clone turned up a few times. The chain links TRBV6-5 to TRBJ1-1; D possibly corresponds to TRBD1 (5 bases). The CDR3 totals 11 residues. V lost 6 bases, J lost 7 bases, and 9 bases lay in between. The germline V gene has CDR1 MNHEY and CDR2 SVGAGI. The CDR3: CASSDSYEAFF. The CDR3 bases are TGTGCCAGCAGCGACAGTTATGAAGCTTTCTTT.

The J gene is TRBJ1-1, the V gene TRBV15; possibly TRBD1 for D (5 bases). CDR3 length: 15 amino acids. Germline V gives CDR1 LNHNV, CDR2 YYDKDF (reference sequence). V lost 1 base to trimming and J lost 1 base, with 10 bases between them. CDR3 DNA: TGTGCCACCAGCAGAGGAACAACAGGGAACACTGAAGCTTTCTTT. Translating gives CATSRGTTGNTEAFF.

V usage is TRBV28 and J usage is TRBJ2-1; 10 bases match TRBD2. This CDR3 is 15 amino acids long. V lost 5 bases to trimming and J lost 5 bases; unmatched junction nucleotides: 6. Germline lookup yields CDR1 MDHEN and CDR2 SYDVKM. This CDR3 is CASSPLLAGDNEQFF. DNA of the CDR3: TGTGCCAGCAGTCCCCTCCTAGCGGGGGACAATGAGCAGTTCTTC.

The V and J genes are TRBV7-9 and TRBJ1-2, with D perhaps TRBD1 (6 bases). This CDR3 comprises 13 residues. V was trimmed by 11 bases and J by 1 base, leaving 14 bases between them. Germline loops: CDR1 SEHNR, CDR2 FQNEAQ (reference sequence). CDR3 bases: TGTGCCGGCGGACAGACCTTTAACTATGGCTACACCTTC. It translates to CAGGQTFNYGYTF.

The CDR3 loop is CASSFKQGMNTEAFF. Here the CDR3 DNA reads TGTGCCAGCAGTTTCAAGCAGGGTATGAACACTGAAGCTTTCTTT. The V gene is TRBV28, the J gene TRBJ1-1; D is perhaps TRBD1 (5 bases). CDR3 length equals 15 residues. Per the germline V gene, CDR1 is MDHEN and CDR2 is SYDVKM. Trimming cost V 3 bases and J 0 bases, with 11 bases left between them.

The V gene is TRBV27, the J gene TRBJ2-1; the match to TRBD1 covers 7 bases. The junction had 14 bases not matched to a gene; V was cut back by 6 bases and J by 9 bases. The CDR3 spans 15 residues. Germline lookup yields CDR1 MNHEY and CDR2 SMNVEV (reference sequence). The CDR3 bases are TGTGCCAGCAGAACCGGGACAGCCCTTATAGGTGAGCAGTTCTTC. Protein product: CASRTGTALIGEQFF.

CDR3 DNA sequence: TGTGCCAGCAGTTTGGGGGGGGCCGGGGCAGGGACTGAAGCTTTCTTT. This codes for CASSLGGAGAGTEAFF. The chain is built from TRBV27 and TRBJ1-1, with a possible D match to TRBD1 (6 bases). The CDR3 sequence is 16 residues long. In germline, CDR1 is MNHEY, CDR2 SMNVEV (reference sequence). The V gene lost 3 bases and the J gene lost 5 bases, with 19 bases spanning the gap.

This chain connects TRBV29-1 to TRBJ1-2, with D possibly TRBD1 on 5 matching bases. Trimming shortened V by 4 bases and J by 4 bases, and 16 bases separated the two germline ends. This CDR3 spans 14 amino acids. Germline values: CDR1 SQVTM, CDR2 ANQGSEA. The CDR3 loop is CSVASRQGSYGYTF. CDR3 DNA sequence: TGCAGCGTTGCATCACGGCAGGGAAGCTATGGCTACACCTTC. The full variable domain, completed using reference TRBV29-1 and TRBJ1-2, is SAVISQKPSRDICQRGTSLTIQCQVDSQVTMMFWYRQQPGQSLTLIATANQGSEATYESGFVIDKFPISRPNLTFSTLTVSNMSPEDSSIYLCSVASRQGSYGYTFGSGTRLTVV.

The chain has TRBV4-1 and TRBJ2-4, with 7 bases aligning to TRBD1. The V segment lost 4 bases and the J segment 0 bases; nucleotides outside the gene matches: 3. The CDR3 sequence is 15 residues long. Looked up from germline, CDR1 is MGHRA and CDR2 is YSYEKL. The CDR3 DNA reads as TGCGCCAGCAGCCTGGGGACAGTAGCCAAAAACATTCAGTACTTC. Translation: CASSLGTVAKNIQYF.

This clone was seen more than once but under ten times. The chain uses TRBV7-9 and TRBJ2-1; TRBD1 aligns across 10 bases. The V and J ends lost 4 bases and 4 bases, in that order; junction bases with no gene match: 1. The CDR3 has 14 amino acids. Germline V lookup: CDR1 SEHNR, CDR2 FQNEAQ (reference sequence). The CDR3 sequence is CASSWGQGYNEQFF. The CDR3 nucleotides are TGTGCCAGCAGCTGGGGACAGGGGTACAATGAGCAGTTCTTC.